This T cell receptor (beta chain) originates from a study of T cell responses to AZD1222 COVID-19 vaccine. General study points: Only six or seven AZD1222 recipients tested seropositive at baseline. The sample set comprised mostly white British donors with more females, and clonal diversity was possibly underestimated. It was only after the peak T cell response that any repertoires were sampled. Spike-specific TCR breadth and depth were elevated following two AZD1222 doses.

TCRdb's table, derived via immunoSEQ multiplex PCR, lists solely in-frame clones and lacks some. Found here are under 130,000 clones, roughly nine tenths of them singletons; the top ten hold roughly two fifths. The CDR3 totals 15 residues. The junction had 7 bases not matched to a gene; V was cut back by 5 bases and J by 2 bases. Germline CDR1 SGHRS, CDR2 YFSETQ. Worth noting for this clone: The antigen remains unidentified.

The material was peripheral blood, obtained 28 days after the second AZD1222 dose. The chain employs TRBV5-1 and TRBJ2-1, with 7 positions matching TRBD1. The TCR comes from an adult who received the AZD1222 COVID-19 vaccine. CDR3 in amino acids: CASRGRDSTYNEQFF. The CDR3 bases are TGCGCCAGCAGGGGCCGGGACAGTACCTACAATGAGCAGTTCTTC. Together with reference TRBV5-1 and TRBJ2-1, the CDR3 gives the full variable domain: KAGVTQTPRYLIKTRGQQVTLSCSPISGHRSVSWYQQTPGQGLQFLFEYFSETQRNKGNFPGRFSGRQFSNSRSEMNVSTLELGDSALYLCASRGRDSTYNEQFFGPGTRLTVL.